This T cell receptor beta chain was obtained from a study of T cells after yellow fever vaccination (dated by TCRdb to between 2018 and 2020). In the study overall: Libraries from fractions with low cell numbers were prepared with the SMART-Seq v4 Ultra Low Input RNA kit. Blood samples were taken at several timepoints before and after primary and secondary immunization, and bulk PBMC replicates and cell subsets were isolated. The cohort comprised two healthy male donors, one aged 18 to 29 and one aged 30 to 40 years. To track T-cell clones before and after primary and booster YFV17D yellow fever vaccination, bulk TCR alpha and beta repertoires were sequenced longitudinally.

The research as a whole found: The study included only two donors, which limits how far the findings can be generalized. A small fraction of clonotypes appeared in both the CD4 and CD8 compartments, likely as a result of convergent recombination. Compared with the primary T-cell response, the secondary T-cell response was faster but weaker, reaching its peak on day 5 rather than on day 15. Because abundant contaminating clonotypes from the bulk population could be contained in FACS-sorted repertoires, computational filtering was required. Most clones expanded after primary vaccination were re-detected after the booster (about 96% of CD4 and roughly 87% of CD8), suggesting broad memory maintenance.

This clonotype was detected a few times. It has no known antigen specificity. Base qualities are not at hand, and no much larger clone is one base apart. The treatment or condition label, as the study defines it: live attenuated yellow fever vaccine strain. PBMCs were isolated from peripheral blood using a standard Ficoll-Paque protocol. CD4 and CD8 T-cell fractions were isolated with Dynabeads CD4 and CD8 positive selection kits. RNA was extracted with TriZol from bulk PBMCs, CD4 and CD8 fractions, and dextramer-positive and dextramer-negative fractions. TCR cDNA was made using 5'RACE template switching, a step that added a universal primer site and unique molecular identifiers. Priming of cDNA synthesis was performed from both the TCR alpha and TCR beta constant segments. Library amplification used two PCR steps, and the second PCR step added sample barcodes and sequencing adapters. Sequencing of the libraries was done on either Illumina HiSeq 2500 (2x100 bp) or NovaSeq (2x150 bp). Under the source paper's analysis protocol: Demultiplexing of reads and collapsing into UMI consensus sequences were performed with MIGEC, and V(D)J alignment was carried out with MiXCR. Vaccine-responding clonotypes were identified with edgeR using replicate PBMC samples, with FDR below 0.01 and a log2 fold change above 5 up to day 15 being required. CD4 or CD8 identity was assigned to each bulk clonotype according to whether the clonotype was present at higher abundance in the sequenced CD4 repertoire or the sequenced CD8 repertoire. TCRdb redid the processing of the public reads, applying fastp at Q25 and MiXCR, and retained in-frame beta chains. Rows merge per CDR3 protein into single entries with the most common DNA and genes. TCRdb, not the original authors, processed these V and J calls. This sample is represented by about 74,000 distinct CDR3 sequences; 7.1% of them were singletons. The ten largest clones represent roughly 35% of the sample.

Sequences were derived from CD8+ T cells sorted from PBMCs, sampled about 5 days after the first yellow fever vaccination. The origin of this receptor is a man aged 18 to 29 who received the YFV17D yellow fever vaccine.

The nucleotides read TGTGCCAGCAGCCCCTCGGCAACTAAAGCAACTAATGAAAAACTGTTTTTT. Translated, it reads CASSPSATKATNEKLFF. The chain couples TRBV6-2 or TRBV6-3 to TRBJ1-4, with the D segment identity uncertain. Reading from cysteine to phenylalanine, the CDR3 counts 17 amino acids. Of all the DNA, just the CDR3 is kept, 51 bases in frame from base 1. The germline V gene gives CDR1 as MNHEY and CDR2 as SVGEGT. V loses 6 bases, J loses 0 bases, and the germline ends lie 17 bases apart.